Sequencing of this T cell receptor (beta chain) was carried out in a study of blood T cell repertoires in COVID-19. The wider study: Sites across the United States, Italy and Spain contributed samples from acute and convalescent COVID-19. Sample material is recorded as cDNA or gDNA derived from T cells, B-cell-depleted T cells, or PBMCs.

Authors' analysis steps: Amplification of reference gene primers was used by the study to estimate nucleated cell counts. Sequencing was performed with immunoSEQ multiplex PCR; in TCRdb, only in-frame clones are kept and a portion is missing. The V and J calls and clone size come from that table; D and trimming were worked out from the DNA. Of roughly 170,000 clones detected, 78% appear once; the ten largest clones hold roughly 17%. Clinical histories supplied by participants themselves formed the basis of cohort assignment. V gave up 4 bases and J gave up 10 bases, with 19 bases separating them. Germline V CDR1 and CDR2: LGHNA, YSLEER. The length of the CDR3 is 14 residues.

The sequencing sample was made of PBMCs or T cells enriched from blood (not recorded which). The chain couples TRBV4-3 to TRBJ1-1; D remains unclear. The sequence derives from a woman aged 45-60 years who had recovered from COVID-19. CDR3 sequence reads: CASSPDGRGIGAFF. CDR3 in DNA: TGCGCCAGCAGCCCGGACGGTCGGGGTATTGGAGCTTTCTTT.